Listed here are 31 T cell receptor beta chains from one sample, sequenced in a study of blood T cell repertoires in COVID-19. Assay used: immunoSEQ multiplex PCR; TCRdb lists only in-frame clones, some missing. The sample includes approximately 200,000 clones, about 81% of them seen just once. The sample taken for sequencing was peripheral blood. The receptors originated from an elderly woman with COVID-19, enrolled during active disease.

This chain connects TRBV6-6 to TRBJ1-1; 10 bases map to TRBD1. Germline V CDR1 and CDR2: MNHNY, SVGAGI (reference sequence). The CDR3 is made up of 14 amino acids. After removal of 2 bases from V and 7 bases from J, the junction contained 4 bases not matched to a gene. The CDR3: CASSYSDRGLEAFF. The DNA of the CDR3 is TGTGCCAGCAGTTACAGTGACAGGGGGCTTGAAGCTTTCTTT.

The J gene is TRBJ2-7, the V gene TRBV5-8; TRBD1 agrees at 9 bases. The germline V gene has CDR1 SGHTS and CDR2 YDEGEE. Unmatched junction bases numbered 4, after V lost 1 base and J lost 2 bases. The CDR3 sequence is 15 residues long. As DNA, the CDR3 is TGTGCCAGCAGCTTGTCGGGACAGGGTGCCTACGAGCAGTACTTC. This encodes CASSLSGQGAYEQYF.

The chain employs TRBV6-2 or TRBV6-3 and TRBJ2-7; D is possibly TRBD1 (5 bases). This CDR3 is built from 14 residues. V lost 4 bases to trimming and J lost 5 bases, with 15 bases between them. Per germline, CDR1 MNHEY and CDR2 SVGEGT. As DNA, the CDR3 is TGTGCCAGCAGTTCTTCAGGGCCCGTGGACGAGCAGTACTTC. Encoded protein: CASSSSGPVDEQYF.

This chain connects TRBV7-6 to TRBJ2-7, with no clear D. This CDR3 comprises 13 residues. The V and J ends lost 4 bases and 1 base respectively, with 8 bases between them. The germline V gene encodes CDR1 SGHVS and CDR2 FNYEAQ. The chain's CDR3 is CASSSLGSYEQYF. The CDR3 coding sequence is TGTGCCAGCAGCTCCCTCGGGTCCTACGAGCAGTACTTC.

The chain is built from TRBV2 and TRBJ1-6, with a weak D call TRBD1 (5 bases). The CDR3 is made up of 15 amino acids. The germline V and J ends were trimmed by 0 bases and 5 bases, with 8 bases remaining between them. Per germline, CDR1 SNHLY and CDR2 FYNNEI. CDR3 nucleotide sequence: TGTGCCAGCAGTGAAGCGAGACAGCATAATTCACCCCTCCACTTT. This translates into CASSEARQHNSPLHF. Full variable domain (outside the CDR3, taken from reference TRBV2 and TRBJ1-6): EPEVTQTPSHQVTQMGQEVILRCVPISNHLYFYWYRQILGQKVEFLVSFYNNEISEKSEIFDDQFSVERPDGSNFTLKIRSTKLEDSAMYFCASSEARQHNSPLHFGNGTRLTVT.

The chain uses TRBV2 and TRBJ2-2, with 13 bases that match TRBD2. The J segment lost 7 bases and the V segment lost 6 bases, leaving 8 bases of the junction unmatched. Germline V CDR1 and CDR2: SNHLY, FYNNEI. The CDR3 runs to 16 residues. This CDR3 is CASSHGLAGEDGELFF. DNA for the CDR3: TGTGCCAGCAGCCACGGACTAGCGGGAGAAGACGGGGAGCTGTTTTTT.

This chain links TRBV25-1 with TRBJ1-6; D remains unclear. The V end was cut by 4 bases, the J end by 4 bases, with 5 bases between. The CDR3 sequence is 13 residues long. Per the germline V gene, CDR1 is MGHDK and CDR2 is SYGVNS. The CDR3 DNA reads as TGTGCCAGCAGTGGCGGGTATAATTCACCCCTCCACTTT. Protein: CASSGGYNSPLHF.

The V gene is TRBV18, the J gene TRBJ2-7; no clear D gene. The CDR3 loop spans 17 amino acids. Germline-derived CDR1 and CDR2 are KGHSH and LQKENI. Trimming took off 3 bases at V and 0 bases at J, with 18 bases between the two ends. CDR3 in DNA: TGTGCCAGCTCACCGCAACCGACACCCTCGGTCTCCTACGAGCAGTACTTC. It encodes CASSPQPTPSVSYEQYF.

The V gene is TRBV28, the J gene TRBJ1-1, with a possible D match to TRBD1 (5 bases). The V gene lost 2 bases and the J gene lost 3 bases, with 10 bases spanning the gap. CDR1 is MDHEN, CDR2 SYDVKM, per germline. The CDR3 is 14 amino acids. CDR3 DNA: TGTGCCAGCAGTTTAGCGGACACTTACACTGAAGCTTTCTTT. Encoded protein: CASSLADTYTEAFF. Full variable domain (missing parts from reference TRBV28 and TRBJ1-1): DVKVTQSSRYLVKRTGEKVFLECVQDMDHENMFWYRQDPGLGLRLIYFSYDVKMKEKGDIPEGYSVSREKKERFSLILESASTNQTSMYLCASSLADTYTEAFFGQGTRLTVV.

The CDR3 bases are TGTGCCAGCACCCCGGAGGTTGGCGGGGAGCTGTTTTTT. It encodes CASTPEVGGELFF. The chain employs TRBV28 and TRBJ2-2; perhaps TRBD2 as D (5 bases). The CDR3 covers 13 residues. CDR1 and CDR2 (germline): MDHEN, SYDVKM. Deletions cut 7 bases from V and 7 bases from J, with 13 bases between.

The CDR3 loop is CASSPGGLNTEAFF. The CDR3 nucleotides are TGTGCCAGCAGCCCGGGAGGCTTGAACACTGAAGCTTTCTTT. V is TRBV5-8 and J is TRBJ1-1; D ambiguous. Germline V gives CDR1 SGHTS, CDR2 YDEGEE. The CDR3 sequence is 14 residues long. Trimming removed 4 bases from V and 0 bases from J, with 10 bases in between.

This clone was recorded once. The rearrangement links TRBV9 to TRBJ1-2; maybe TRBD1 (5 bases). Germline V gene data show CDR1 as SGDLS and CDR2 as YYNGEE. The V end was cut by 0 bases, the J end by 0 bases, with 12 bases between. This CDR3 region has 16 residues. The CDR3 is CASSVGLGDSNYGYTF. The CDR3 DNA reads TGTGCCAGCAGCGTAGGGTTAGGGGATTCTAACTATGGCTACACCTTC.

The chain employs TRBV19 and TRBJ1-2; D uncertain. The CDR3 is 11 residues long. Germline values: CDR1 LNHDA, CDR2 SQIVND (reference sequence). V was pared by 4 bases and J by 3 bases, with 3 bases between. Written as DNA, the CDR3 is TGTGCCAGTAGTAGAGACTATGGCTACACCTTC. The encoded protein is CASSRDYGYTF. The whole variable domain, filled in from reference TRBV19 and TRBJ1-2, reads DGGITQSPKYLFRKEGQNVTLSCEQNLNHDAMYWYRQDPGQGLRLIYYSQIVNDFQKGDIAEGYSVSREKKESFPLTVTSAQKNPTAFYLCASSRDYGYTFGSGTRLTVV.

The genes are TRBV14 and TRBJ2-5; 13 bases map to TRBD2. The CDR3 loop spans 17 amino acids. With V trimmed by 2 bases and J by 4 bases, 7 bases remained unmatched. Germline lookup yields CDR1 SGHDN and CDR2 FVKESK. The CDR3 reads CASSQWQLAGGRETQYF. The CDR3 bases are TGTGCCAGCAGCCAATGGCAACTAGCGGGGGGGCGAGAGACCCAGTACTTC.

This clone has only one observation. V gene TRBV6-6 combines with J gene TRBJ2-3; no clear D. The V end lost 6 bases, the J end lost 3 bases, and 7 bases lay between the germline ends. The CDR3 is made up of 12 amino acids. Germline assignment: CDR1 MNHNY and CDR2 SVGAGI (reference sequence). The CDR3 nucleotides are TGTGCCAGCAGCATACGGACAGATACGCAGTATTTT. Amino acid sequence: CASSIRTDTQYF.

CDR3 residues: CASSQDPQGSYGYTF. Written as DNA, the CDR3 is TGTGCCAGCAGCCAAGATCCACAGGGCTCCTATGGCTACACCTTC. The chain couples TRBV5-4 to TRBJ1-2, with D possibly being TRBD1 (6 bases). The CDR3 sequence is 15 residues long. Trimming pared 4 bases from V and 4 bases from J, leaving 17 bases between. Germline assignment: CDR1 SGHNT and CDR2 YYREEE (reference sequence).

This sequence joins TRBV21-1 and TRBJ2-7; TRBD1 is taken as the D call from the table, unchecked against the DNA. TRBV21-1 is a documented pseudogene. This CDR3 region has 13 residues. In DNA, the CDR3 is TGTGCCAGCAGCAAGCAGGCCTCAGACGAGCAGTACTTC. Translating it yields CASSKQASDEQYF.

The gene calls are TRBV9 and TRBJ1-2; D gene ambiguous. This CDR3 comprises 16 residues. The V and J ends lost 3 bases and 0 bases respectively, with 15 bases between them. Germline CDR1 SGDLS, CDR2 YYNGEE. CDR3 region: CASSEYYGSANYGYTF. In DNA form, the CDR3 reads TGTGCCAGCAGCGAGTACTACGGGTCCGCTAACTATGGCTACACCTTC.

The V call is TRBV21-1, the J call TRBJ2-1; TRBD2 was called by the table and not checked on the DNA. TRBV21-1 is an annotated pseudogene. The CDR3 length is 16 residues. This CDR3 is CASSNRSGGSYNEQFF. CDR3 nucleotide sequence: TGTGCCAGCAGCAACCGATCGGGAGGCTCCTACAATGAGCAGTTCTTC.

This clone has more than one count but fewer than ten. This chain joins TRBV5-4 and TRBJ1-2, with D possibly matching TRBD1 (5 bases). Between the trimmed V and J ends, which lost 0 bases and 5 bases, there was a span of 8 bases. The CDR3 runs to 13 residues. Germline CDR1 reads SGHNT; CDR2 reads YYREEE (reference sequence). Here the CDR3 DNA reads TGTGCCAGCAGCTTGGAGGGGATGTATGGCTACACCTTC. Translation: CASSLEGMYGYTF.

J is TRBJ2-2 and V is TRBV29-1; D is ambiguous. The CDR3 is made up of 16 amino acids. V lost 2 bases to trimming and J lost 4 bases, with 17 bases between them. The germline CDR1 and CDR2 sequences are SQVTM and ANQGSEA. CDR3 sequence reads: CSVELSGRSVTGELFF. In DNA, the CDR3 is TGCAGCGTTGAACTGTCAGGAAGGTCGGTCACCGGGGAGCTGTTTTTT.

The chain is built from TRBV13 and TRBJ1-2; D is perhaps TRBD1 (6 bases). The V gene's germline CDR1 is PRHDT and CDR2 FYEKMQ (reference sequence). Trimming cost V 6 bases and J 0 bases, with 14 bases left between them. The CDR3 sequence is 15 residues long. CDR3 residues: CASSVQGMANYGYTF. In DNA form, the CDR3 reads TGTGCCAGCAGTGTTCAGGGGATGGCTAACTATGGCTACACCTTC.

V and J are TRBV27 and TRBJ2-1; 7 bases map to TRBD2. From germline, CDR1 is MNHEY and CDR2 SMNVEV (reference sequence). J gave up 7 bases and V 3 bases, and 3 bases lay outside the gene matches. The CDR3 has 13 residues. This CDR3 is CASSLLSGNEQFF. The CDR3, as DNA: TGTGCCAGCAGTTTGCTTAGCGGGAATGAGCAGTTCTTC.

V usage is TRBV7-7 and J usage is TRBJ2-7, with 8 positions matching TRBD2. The V gene end was trimmed by 1 base and the J gene end by 5 bases; junction bases not matched to a gene: 7. Germline V lookup: CDR1 SSHAT, CDR2 FNYEAQ (reference sequence). The CDR3 totals 15 residues. CDR3 DNA: TGTGCCAGCAGCTTAGGACCAGCGGGGGTTAACGAGCAGTACTTC. Translation gives CASSLGPAGVNEQYF.

The chain is built from TRBV18 and TRBJ2-3; no firm D call. Germline CDR1 KGHSH, CDR2 LQKENI. This CDR3 is built from 14 residues. The V end lost 3 bases, the J end lost 0 bases, and 7 bases lay between the germline ends. The CDR3 protein is CASSPAASTDTQYF. The CDR3 DNA is TGTGCCAGCTCACCGGCGGCTAGCACAGATACGCAGTATTTT.

This clone was counted between two and nine times. The chain is built from TRBV5-1 and TRBJ2-5; 13 nucleotides line up with TRBD2. The length of the CDR3 is 17 residues. In germline, CDR1 is SGHRS, CDR2 YFSETQ. Trimming removed 0 bases from V and 3 bases from J; junction bases left unmatched: 5. CDR3 amino acids: CASSLALAGGLEETQYF. DNA of the CDR3: TGCGCCAGCAGCTTGGCACTAGCGGGAGGGTTGGAAGAGACCCAGTACTTC.

The chain carries TRBV5-6 and TRBJ2-7; 11 bases align to TRBD2. J gave up 5 bases and V 2 bases, and 6 bases lay outside the gene matches. The CDR3 runs 15 residues. The germline CDR1 and CDR2 sequences are SGHDT and YYEEEE. The DNA of the CDR3 is TGTGCCAGCAGCTTTGCTAGCGGGAGGTACCACGAGCAGTACTTC. It yields the protein CASSFASGRYHEQYF.

This clone has a single count. The V gene is TRBV10-3, the J gene TRBJ2-3; TRBD2 matches at 14 bases. The CDR3 covers 17 residues. V shed 5 bases, J shed 2 bases, and the junction held 6 bases outside the gene matches. In germline, CDR1 is ENHRY, CDR2 SYGVKD. The CDR3: CAISLRTSGGTTDTQYF. The CDR3 nucleotides read TGTGCCATCAGTTTACGGACTAGCGGGGGGACCACAGATACGCAGTATTTT.

The J gene is TRBJ2-1, the V gene TRBV15, with 10 bases fitting TRBD2. Germline CDR1 LNHNV, CDR2 YYDKDF (reference sequence). CDR3 size: 16 residues. The V gene end was trimmed by 0 bases and the J gene end by 5 bases; junction bases not matched to a gene: 4. CDR3: CATSRDLAGVHNEQFF. In nucleotides, the CDR3 is TGTGCCACCAGCAGAGATCTAGCGGGAGTCCACAATGAGCAGTTCTTC.

This chain joins TRBV4-2 and TRBJ1-3; D gene uncertain. The CDR3 consists of 13 residues. CDR1 LGHNA and CDR2 YNFKEQ come from the germline V gene. V lost 3 bases to trimming and J lost 0 bases, with 3 bases between them. CDR3 bases: TGTGCCAGCAGCCACCTCTCTGGAAACACCATATATTTT. It is translated as CASSHLSGNTIYF.

The gene calls are TRBV4-2 and TRBJ1-4; no reliable D call. CDR3 length: 12 amino acids. Germline values: CDR1 LGHNA, CDR2 YNFKEQ. V was shortened by 1 base and J by 10 bases, with 7 bases between the two germline ends. The CDR3 bases are TGTGCCAGCAGCCAAGCAGAGGGAAAACTGTTTTTT. Amino acid sequence: CASSQAEGKLFF.